This TCR beta chain is drawn from a study of blood T cell repertoires in COVID-19 (dated by TCRdb to between 2020 and 2021). Regarding the research as a whole: Collaborator samples came from the United States, Italy and Spain and covered acute and convalescent phases of COVID-19. The material from the prospective study consisted of cDNA or gDNA derived from T cells, B-cell-depleted T cells, or PBMCs. Subjects who had been exposed to COVID-19, were actively infected with it, or had recovered from it provided the deeply sampled blood TCRbeta repertoires that made up the dataset. The repertoires were released in a freely available public database meant as a resource for research on the immune response to SARS-CoV-2. The sample metadata nearly always contained a de-identified subject ID, COVID-19 status, age in years and sex. The samples were drawn from the first 160 participants of the ongoing ImmuneRACE study and from 1,200 or so subjects provided by 6 global collaborators. Where available, HLA class I and class II types were obtained from metadata supplied by the sample provider rather than from assay-based typing. Beyond this particular receptor, the publication reports: How much clinical and demographic metadata was included differed by source and by participant, and the metadata was provided uncurated.

The immunoSEQ Assay, a bias-controlled multiplex PCR, was used to amplify TCRbeta CDR3 regions from genomic DNA. The original pipeline was this. The number of nucleated cells in each sample was estimated by amplification of reference gene primers within the assay. To quantify the absolute abundance of each unique TCRbeta CDR3 rearrangement, sequence reads were collapsed and filtered. For each sample, productive Simpson clonality was calculated as the square root of Simpson's diversity index over productive rearrangements. Here the immuneACCESS table is served through TCRdb, limited to in-frame sequences with V and J called. Missing clones are a known gap in these copies; in checked studies unresolved V genes cover under half, and the rest lacks a known reason. V and J calls and clone size follow that table, whereas D and trimming were derived from the DNA. The sample contains roughly 330,000 clones, 80% to 90% of them found a single time. Approximately 9.9% of the sample lies in the top ten.

The CDR3 numbers 16 residues from cysteine through phenylalanine. The entry retains the CDR3 DNA only, 48 bases that are in frame from base 1. The germline V gene provides CDR1 LGHNA and CDR2 YSLEER. At the junction V is shortened by 4 bases and J by 2 bases; bases outside the gene matches: 6. Concerning this clone: What antigen it recognizes has not been identified. No qualities accompany the bases; no much larger clone lies one base away.

One collaborating source in Seattle enrolled patients during active infection and followed them longitudinally through the course of disease. The collaborating institutions used their own protocols to collect whole blood in K2EDTA tubes. For TCRbeta analysis, collaborator samples were shipped as frozen whole blood, as isolated PBMCs, or as DNA extracted from either sample type. This TCR was recovered from a man aged 25-45 years with COVID-19, enrolled during active disease. Sequenced input: peripheral blood. Recombination linked TRBV4-3 to TRBJ2-3; 10 nucleotides in the junction match TRBD1. The nucleotides read TGCGCCAGCAGCCCGGGGGGGACAGGGGTCACAGATACGCAGTATTTT. It codes for CASSPGGTGVTDTQYF.